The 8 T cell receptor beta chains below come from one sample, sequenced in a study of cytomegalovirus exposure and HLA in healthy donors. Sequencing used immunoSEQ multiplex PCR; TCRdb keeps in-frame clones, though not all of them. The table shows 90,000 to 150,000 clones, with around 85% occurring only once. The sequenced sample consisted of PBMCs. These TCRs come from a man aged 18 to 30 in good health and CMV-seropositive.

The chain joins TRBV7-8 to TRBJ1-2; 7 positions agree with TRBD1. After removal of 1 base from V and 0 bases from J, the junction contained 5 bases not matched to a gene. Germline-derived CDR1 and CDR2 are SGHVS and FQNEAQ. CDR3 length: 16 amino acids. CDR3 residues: CASSLEGAGPNYGYTF. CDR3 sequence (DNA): TGTGCCAGCAGCTTAGAGGGGGCAGGCCCTAACTATGGCTACACCTTC.

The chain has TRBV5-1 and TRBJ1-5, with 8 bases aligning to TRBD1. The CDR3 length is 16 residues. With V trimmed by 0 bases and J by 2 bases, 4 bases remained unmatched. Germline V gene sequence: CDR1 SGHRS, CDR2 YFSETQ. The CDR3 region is CASSLGQGAGNQPQHF. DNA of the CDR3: TGCGCCAGCAGCTTGGGGCAGGGGGCGGGCAATCAGCCCCAGCATTTT.

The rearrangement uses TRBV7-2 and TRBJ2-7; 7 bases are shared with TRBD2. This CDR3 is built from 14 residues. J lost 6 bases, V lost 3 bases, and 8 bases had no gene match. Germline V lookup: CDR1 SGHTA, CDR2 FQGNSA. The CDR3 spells CASSFTKGLTEQYF. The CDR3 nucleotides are TGTGCCAGCAGCTTTACGAAGGGACTAACCGAGCAGTACTTC.

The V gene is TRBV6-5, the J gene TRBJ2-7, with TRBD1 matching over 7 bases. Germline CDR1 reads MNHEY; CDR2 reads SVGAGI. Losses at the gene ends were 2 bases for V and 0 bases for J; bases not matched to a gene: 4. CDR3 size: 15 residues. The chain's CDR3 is CASSYARGSSYEQYF. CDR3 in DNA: TGTGCCAGCAGTTACGCCAGGGGGAGCTCCTACGAGCAGTACTTC.

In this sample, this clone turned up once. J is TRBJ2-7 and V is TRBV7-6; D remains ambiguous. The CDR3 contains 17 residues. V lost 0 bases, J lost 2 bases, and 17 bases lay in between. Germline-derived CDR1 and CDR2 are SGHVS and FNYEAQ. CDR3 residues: CASSLAEVRAPTYEQYF. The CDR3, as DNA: TGTGCCAGCAGCTTAGCTGAGGTGCGTGCACCAACCTACGAGCAGTACTTC.

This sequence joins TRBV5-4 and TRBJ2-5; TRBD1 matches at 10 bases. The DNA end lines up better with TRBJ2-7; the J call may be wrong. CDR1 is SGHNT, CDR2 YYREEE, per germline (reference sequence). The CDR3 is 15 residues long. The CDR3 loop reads CASSRRDRGIDEQYF. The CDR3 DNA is TGTGCCAGCAGCCGCCGGGACAGGGGTATCGACGAGCAGTACTTC.

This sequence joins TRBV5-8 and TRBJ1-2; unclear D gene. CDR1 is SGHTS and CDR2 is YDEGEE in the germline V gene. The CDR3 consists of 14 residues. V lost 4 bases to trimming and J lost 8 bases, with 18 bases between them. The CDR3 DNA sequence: TGTGCCAGCAGCGCGGGATTGGGTTGGAAGGGCTACACCTTC. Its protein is CASSAGLGWKGYTF.

The chain's CDR3 is CASSPTGTEYEQYF. CDR3 sequence (DNA): TGTGCCAGCTCACCTACCGGGACAGAATACGAGCAGTACTTC. V gene TRBV18 combines with J gene TRBJ2-7; 7 bases agree with TRBD1. The junction had 6 bases not matched to a gene; V was cut back by 3 bases and J by 4 bases. The CDR3 spans 14 residues. Germline assignment: CDR1 KGHSH and CDR2 LQKENI. Supplemented by reference TRBV18 and TRBJ2-7, the full variable domain reads NAGVMQNPRHLVRRRGQEARLRCSPMKGHSHVYWYRQLPEEGLKFMVYLQKENIIDESGMPKERFSAEFPKEGPSILRIQQVVRGDSAAYFCASSPTGTEYEQYFGPGTRLTVT.